The 4 T cell receptor beta chains below were found in one sample sequenced in a study of T cells in Graves' hyperthyroidism and ophthalmopathy. TCR beta CDR3 region amplification was performed from RNA transcripts. RT-PCR in the first round (using the HTBI primer set) targeted the TCR CDR3. TCRdb redid the calling of the multiplex PCR reads with MiXCR, one entry per CDR3 protein. The data contain some 580,000 distinct CDR3 sequences, 16% of them singletons. Material: blood. The source is a woman in her thirties or forties with Graves' ophthalmopathy.

This clonotype came up many times. At one of its ends the junction is not consistent with the germline gene, which may arise from a read error. The V call is TRBV28, the J call TRBJ2-7; tentative D call: TRBD2 (6 bases). The CDR3 runs to 17 residues. The V gene's germline CDR1 is MDHEN and CDR2 SYDVKM. CDR3 sequence reads: CGVVGEDLLSSSYEQYF. The CDR3 DNA reads as TGCGGGGTGGTTGGGGAGGACCTCCTCTCTAGCTCCTACGAGCAGTACTTC.

The table lists this clonotype with a few counts. The CDR3 DNA follows: TGTGCCAGCAGCCAAGGAGGGCTAGCCAAAAACATTCAGTACTTC. This codes for CASSQGGLAKNIQYF. The J gene is TRBJ2-4, the V gene TRBV14; TRBD2 might be the D (5 bases). V was clipped by 1 base and J by 0 bases, with 7 bases between them. CDR1 is SGHDN and CDR2 is FVKESK in the germline V gene. The CDR3 runs 15 residues.

The CDR3 coding sequence is TGCGCCAGCAGCTCCGGGACAGCTAACTCTGGAAACACCATATATTTT. Translating it yields CASSSGTANSGNTIYF. The gene calls are TRBV5-1 and TRBJ1-3, with 7 bases lining up with TRBD1. Per germline, CDR1 SGHRS and CDR2 YFSETQ. Trimming removed 3 bases from V and 0 bases from J; junction bases left unmatched: 6. The CDR3 sequence is 16 residues long. Full variable domain (remainder filled in from reference TRBV5-1 and TRBJ1-3): KAGVTQTPRYLIKTRGQQVTLSCSPISGHRSVSWYQQTPGQGLQFLFEYFSETQRNKGNFPGRFSGRQFSNSRSEMNVSTLELGDSALYLCASSSGTANSGNTIYFGEGSWLTVV.

This chain joins TRBV4-2 and TRBJ2-2, with no clear D. CDR3 length: 13 residues. V lost 1 base and J 8 bases, leaving 8 bases between the germline ends. In germline, CDR1 is LGHNA, CDR2 YNFKEQ. CDR3 loop: CASSQVERGELFF. CDR3 DNA: TGTGCCAGCAGCCAAGTGGAGCGAGGGGAGCTGTTTTTT.